This T cell receptor (beta chain) was profiled in a study of blood T cell repertoires in COVID-19. Study details: T cells, B-cell-depleted T cells, or PBMCs provided the cDNA or gDNA that served as material.

TCRdb keeps only in-frame clones here, not all; method: immunoSEQ multiplex PCR. The repertoire consists of 60,000 to 75,000 clones, with 70% to 90% occurring once and the leading ten covering under 1.5%. The germline V gene encodes CDR1 SEHNR and CDR2 FQNEAQ (reference sequence). V gave up 2 bases and J gave up 3 bases; unmatched junction bases: 6. The CDR3 loop spans 15 amino acids. Material: peripheral blood. The V call is TRBV7-9, the J call TRBJ2-5, with 7 nucleotides matching TRBD1. The clonotype comes from a human donor in a cohort sampled during active COVID-19. The CDR3 DNA is TGTGCCAGCAGCTTAATACAGGGGCCGAAAGAGACCCAGTACTTC. The encoded protein is CASSLIQGPKETQYF.